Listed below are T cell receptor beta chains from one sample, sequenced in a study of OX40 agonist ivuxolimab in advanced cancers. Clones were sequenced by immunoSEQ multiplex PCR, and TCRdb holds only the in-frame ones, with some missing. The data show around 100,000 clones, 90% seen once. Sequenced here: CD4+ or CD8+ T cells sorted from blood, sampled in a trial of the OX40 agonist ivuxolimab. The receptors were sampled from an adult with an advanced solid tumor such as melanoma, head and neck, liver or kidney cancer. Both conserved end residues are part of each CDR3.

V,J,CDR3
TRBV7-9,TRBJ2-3,CASSDRGGTDTQYF
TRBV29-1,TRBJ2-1,CSVEALAAANEQFF
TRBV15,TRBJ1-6,CAGGGRSPLHF
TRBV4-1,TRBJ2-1,CASSVGGQDRADEGHEQFF
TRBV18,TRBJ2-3,CASSPRWSLGTDTQYF
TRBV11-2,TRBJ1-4,CASSLGISYEKLFF
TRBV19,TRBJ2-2,CASTGIRGRHTGELFF
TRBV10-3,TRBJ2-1,CAISPQGSVNNEQFF
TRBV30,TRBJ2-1,CALQRTSGRNNEQFF
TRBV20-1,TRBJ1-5,CSAQGGPQHF
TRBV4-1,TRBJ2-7,CASSHTGGGPYEQYF
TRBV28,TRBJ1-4,CANRKGGANEKLFF
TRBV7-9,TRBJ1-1,CASSFGRSRGNTEAFF
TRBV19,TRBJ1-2,CASSAHREGYGYTF
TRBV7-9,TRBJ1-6,CASSPILGAHYNSPLHF
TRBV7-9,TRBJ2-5,CASSETDFETQYF
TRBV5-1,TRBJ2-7,CASSLAGGHPPYEQYF
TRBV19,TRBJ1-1,CASSISGPTEAFF
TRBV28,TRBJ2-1,CASMPGPYNEQFF
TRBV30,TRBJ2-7,CAWSLGAFAYEQYF
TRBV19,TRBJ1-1,CASSIRSAIATEAFF
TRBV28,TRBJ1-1,CASSPPLTEAFF
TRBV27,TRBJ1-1,CASTKDLLGNTEAFF
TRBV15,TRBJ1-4,CATSRDHLTSPKLFF
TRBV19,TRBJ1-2,CASTRTGGGYTF
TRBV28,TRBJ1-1,CASSPPVWTNTEAFF
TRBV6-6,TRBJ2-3,CASRVIGGTDTQYF
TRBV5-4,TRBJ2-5,CASSGGLETQYF
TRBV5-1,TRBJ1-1,CASSLEPRQVAEAFF
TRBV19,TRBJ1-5,CASTRNREPQHF
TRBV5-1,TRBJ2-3,CASSLTGRLTDTQYF
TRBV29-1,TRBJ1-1,CSVESGGARAFF
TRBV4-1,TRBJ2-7,CASSHWDGVEQYF
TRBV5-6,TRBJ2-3,CASSRRRTSGTDTQYF
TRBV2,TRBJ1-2,CASSEWNGGYGYTF
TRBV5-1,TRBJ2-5,CASSSGLAGGQGKTQYF
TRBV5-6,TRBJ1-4,CASGRGAEKLFF
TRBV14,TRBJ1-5,CASSQQKVVGQVGDQPQHF
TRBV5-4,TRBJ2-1,CASRPSGHEQFF